A selection of T cell receptor beta chains follows, all from one sample in a study of blood T cell repertoires in COVID-19. The data were produced by immunoSEQ multiplex PCR, yet TCRdb's version contains in-frame clones alone and is incomplete. The repertoire holds 55,000 to 80,000 clones, with roughly three quarters as singletons. The sample comprised peripheral blood. The origin of the receptors is a man in his 60s with COVID-19, enrolled during active disease. The CDR3 runs from the conserved cysteine through the conserved F or W. D genes are given only for firm matches. For some rows the clone size is stated as once, few or many, or as a class when expanded; others skip it.

TRBJ2-7 few - TRBV19 CASSISTGTSYEQYF TGTGCCAGTAGTATATCCACAGGGACCTCCTACGAGCAGTACTTC
TRBJ2-7 - - TRBV7-9 CASSPRGRDSYEQYF TGTGCCAGCAGCCCAAGGGGCAGGGATAGCTACGAGCAGTACTTC
TRBJ2-5 once - TRBV5-5 CASSLGTQETQYF TGTGCCAGCAGCTTGGGGACTCAAGAGACCCAGTACTTC
TRBJ2-3 - - TRBV7-9 CASSLEGSTDTQYF TGTGCCAGCAGCCTAGAGGGGTCAACAGATACGCAGTATTTT
TRBJ2-7 - TRBD2 TRBV2 CASRYSGLGPYEQYF TGTGCCAGCAGATATTCGGGACTAGGCCCCTACGAGCAGTACTTC
TRBJ2-5 - - TRBV19 CASSTQQGRETQYF TGTGCCAGTAGTACCCAACAGGGACGGGAGACCCAGTACTTC
TRBJ1-2 few TRBD1 TRBV9 CASSGQGPYGYTF TGTGCCAGCAGCGGACAGGGTCCCTATGGCTACACCTTC
TRBJ1-2 - - TRBV7-2 CASSSGRGRVGGYTF TGTGCCAGCAGCTCCGGGCGAGGGCGAGTCGGTGGCTACACCTTC
TRBJ2-7 - - TRBV5-6 CASSLTGNEQYF TGTGCCAGCAGCCTGACGGGTAACGAGCAGTACTTC
TRBJ1-3 - TRBD1 TRBV6-5 CASRRTGAGTGTIYF TGTGCCAGCAGACGGACAGGGGCCGGGACCGGCACCATATATTTT
TRBJ2-7 - - TRBV27 CASRASLEQYF TGTGCCAGCAGGGCCTCCCTCGAGCAGTACTTC
TRBJ2-1 few - TRBV5-7 CASSFRGYHNEQFF TGTGCCAGCAGCTTTAGGGGGTATCACAATGAGCAGTTCTTC
TRBJ2-7 - - TRBV3-1/TRBV3-2 CASSVRGSYEQYF TGTGCCAGCAGTGTCAGGGGTTCCTACGAGCAGTACTTC
TRBJ1-1 - - TRBV29-1 CSVGQSNTEAFF TGCAGCGTCGGACAGTCGAACACTGAAGCTTTCTTT
TRBJ2-7 - TRBD2 TRBV19 CASSISSGSAYEQYF TGTGCCAGTAGTATCTCTAGCGGGAGCGCCTACGAGCAGTACTTC
TRBJ1-6 - TRBD1 TRBV29-1 CSVSPGQDNSPLHF TGCAGCGTTTCCCCGGGACAGGATAATTCACCCCTCCACTTT
TRBJ1-1 - - TRBV6-5 CASSSDSFTEAFF TGTGCCAGCAGTTCGGACAGTTTCACTGAAGCTTTCTTT
TRBJ1-2 - TRBD1 TRBV6-5 CASSSTGVANYGYTF TGTGCCAGCAGTTCAACAGGGGTTGCTAACTATGGCTACACCTTC
TRBJ2-7 - - TRBV4-2 CASSPAEGQEYEQYF TGTGCCAGCAGCCCGGCAGAGGGCCAGGAGTACGAGCAGTACTTC
TRBJ2-7 - - TRBV1 CTSSHLSLPSWHYEQYF TGCACCAGCAGCCATCTCTCGCTCCCTTCCTGGCATTACGAGCAGTACTTC
TRBJ2-7 - TRBD2 TRBV13 CASSHRGGTYEQYF TGTGCCAGCAGCCACCGGGGGGGGACCTACGAGCAGTACTTC
TRBJ2-3 once TRBD1 TRBV19 CASSIGGQITDTQYF TGTGCCAGTAGTATAGGGGGACAGATCACAGATACGCAGTATTTT
TRBJ2-3 - - TRBV30 CAWSGSEDTQYF TGTGCCTGGAGTGGGTCGGAGGATACGCAGTATTTT
TRBJ2-5 - TRBD1 TRBV9 CASSVGGGEETQYF TGTGCCAGCAGCGTAGGAGGGGGCGAGGAGACCCAGTACTTC
TRBJ2-3 - TRBD2 TRBV6-5 CASRAVAGGDTQYF TGTGCCAGCAGGGCGGTAGCGGGGGGGGATACGCAGTATTTT
TRBJ2-1 - TRBD2 TRBV6-1 CASSGGLAGSSYNEQFF TGTGCCAGCAGTGGGGGATTAGCGGGGAGCTCCTACAATGAGCAGTTCTTC
TRBJ2-7 - TRBD2 TRBV7-9 CASSQGLADSYEQYF TGTGCCAGCAGCCAAGGACTAGCGGACTCCTACGAGCAGTACTTC
TRBJ2-5 - - TRBV19 CASQRGGRSTQYF TGTGCCAGTCAAAGGGGGGGGCGGTCGACCCAGTACTTC
TRBJ2-1 few - TRBV24-1 CATKGTSSSYNEQFF TGTGCCACCAAAGGGACTTCTAGCTCCTACAATGAGCAGTTCTTC
TRBJ2-2 - TRBD1 TRBV5-1 CASSFKGAKTGELFF TGCGCCAGCAGCTTTAAGGGGGCAAAAACCGGGGAGCTGTTTTTT
TRBJ2-7 - TRBD2 TRBV3-1/TRBV3-2 CASSQGRGLAGVEQYF TGTGCCAGCAGCCAAGGTCGGGGACTAGCGGGAGTCGAGCAGTACTTC
TRBJ1-1 - - TRBV5-5 CASSLEGKGAFF TGTGCCAGCAGCTTGGAGGGTAAGGGGGCTTTCTTT